This TCR beta chain stems from a study of T cell responses to AZD1222 COVID-19 vaccine. V gave up 9 bases and J gave up 3 bases; unmatched junction bases: 8. CDR3 length: 13 amino acids. Regarding the study as a whole: Along spike, vaccine-associated CD4 TCRs were found throughout, with dominance at 160-218 and 743-854. Spike-specific TCR breadth and depth rose after two AZD1222 doses.

Assay used: immunoSEQ multiplex PCR; TCRdb lists only in-frame clones, some missing. The sample has 150,000 to 160,000 clones; approximately 90% are singletons. Remarks on this clone: Its antigen remains unknown.

This TCR was sampled from an adult who had recovered from COVID-19. Here the sequenced sample was peripheral blood, taken after recovery from COVID-19. The rearrangement uses TRBV12-3 or TRBV12-4 and TRBJ2-7; 7 positions agree with TRBD1. CDR3: CASGLAGGYEQYF. CDR3 nucleotides: TGTGCCAGTGGGCTGGCAGGGGGCTACGAGCAGTACTTC.